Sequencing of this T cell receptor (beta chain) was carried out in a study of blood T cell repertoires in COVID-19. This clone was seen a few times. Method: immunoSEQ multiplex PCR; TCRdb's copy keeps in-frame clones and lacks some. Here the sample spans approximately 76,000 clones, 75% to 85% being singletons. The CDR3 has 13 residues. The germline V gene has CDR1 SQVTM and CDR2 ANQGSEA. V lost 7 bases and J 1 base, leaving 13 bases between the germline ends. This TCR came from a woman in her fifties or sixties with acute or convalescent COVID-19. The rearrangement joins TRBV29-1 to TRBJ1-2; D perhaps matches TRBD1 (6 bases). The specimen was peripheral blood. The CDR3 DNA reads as TGCAGCGGGTTGACAGGATTTAACTATGGCTACACCTTC. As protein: CSGLTGFNYGYTF. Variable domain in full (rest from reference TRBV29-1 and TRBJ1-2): SAVISQKPSRDICQRGTSLTIQCQVDSQVTMMFWYRQQPGQSLTLIATANQGSEATYESGFVIDKFPISRPNLTFSTLTVSNMSPEDSSIYLCSGLTGFNYGYTFGSGTRLTVV.